A single sample is the source of the 9 T cell receptor beta chains below, sequenced in a study of blood T cell repertoires in COVID-19. Sequencing used immunoSEQ multiplex PCR; TCRdb keeps in-frame clones, though not all of them. The sample records fewer than 250,000 clones, about 84% being singletons. Sequencing was carried out using PBMCs or T cells enriched from blood (not recorded which). All receptors come from a woman in her thirties or forties with acute COVID-19.

The V gene is TRBV7-8, the J gene TRBJ2-3, with 13 nucleotides matching TRBD2. Trimming at V came to 5 bases and at J to 3 bases, leaving 14 bases not matched to a gene. The CDR3 totals 19 residues. In germline, CDR1 is SGHVS, CDR2 FQNEAQ. CDR3 sequence reads: CASSPYRGTSGVMTDTQYF. The DNA of the CDR3 is TGTGCCAGCAGCCCCTATCGTGGGACTAGCGGGGTAATGACAGATACGCAGTATTTT. The variable domain in full, completed from reference TRBV7-8 and TRBJ2-3, reads GAGVSQSPRYKVAKRGQDVALRCDPISGHVSLFWYQQALGQGPEFLTYFQNEAQLDKSGLPSDRFFAERPEGSVSTLKIQRTQQEDSAVYLCASSPYRGTSGVMTDTQYFGPGTRLTVL.

CDR3 sequence (DNA): TGTGCCAGCAGTCCCGCGACCGCCTCAGCGGGAAACACCATATATTTT. Its protein is CASSPATASAGNTIYF. This chain joins TRBV6-6 and TRBJ1-3; D not certain. Germline V gives CDR1 MNHNY, CDR2 SVGAGI (reference sequence). There are 16 residues in the CDR3. Deletions cut 5 bases from V and 4 bases from J, with 18 bases between.

V gene TRBV7-2 combines with J gene TRBJ1-1; 10 bases agree with TRBD1. This CDR3 has 16 amino acids. V lost 5 bases and J lost 0; bases outside the gene matches: 6. Germline V gives CDR1 SGHTA, CDR2 FQGNSA. The DNA for the CDR3 is TGTGCCAGCAGCCTCCGGACAGGGGGAGTGAACACTGAAGCTTTCTTT. Protein: CASSLRTGGVNTEAFF.

This clone has more than one count but fewer than ten. The chain is built from TRBV10-1 and TRBJ1-6, with TRBD1 matching 7 bases. This CDR3 contains 18 residues. J was trimmed by 3 bases and V by 0 bases; bases with no gene match: 8. Germline values: CDR1 WNHNN, CDR2 SYGVQD (reference sequence). CDR3 protein: CASSESISGTDYNSPLHF. The CDR3 region has the DNA TGCGCCAGCAGTGAGTCGATATCCGGGACAGACTATAATTCACCCCTCCACTTT.

The chain combines TRBV6-5 with TRBJ1-5, with D possibly TRBD1 on 5 matching bases. Trimming took 5 bases from V and 0 from J, leaving 11 bases between them. Germline V gene data show CDR1 as MNHEY and CDR2 as SVGAGI. The CDR3 loop spans 15 amino acids. CDR3 in amino acids: CASSTGLSSNQPQHF. CDR3 in DNA: TGTGCCAGCAGTACGGGACTGAGTAGCAATCAGCCCCAGCATTTT.

The rearrangement joins TRBV28 to TRBJ1-6, with a possible D match to TRBD1 (5 bases). Trimming took off 3 bases at V and 7 bases at J, with 25 bases between the two ends. The CDR3 has 19 residues. Germline CDR1 is MDHEN and CDR2 is SYDVKM. The CDR3 bases are TGTGCCAGCAGTTTTTGGGACCAGAAGAGCCCGGGAGGCAATTCACCCCTCCACTTT. This sequence encodes CASSFWDQKSPGGNSPLHF.

The V and J genes are TRBV28 and TRBJ2-1; 10 bases are shared with TRBD2. V dropped 5 bases and J dropped 2; count of bases not matched to a gene: 9. In germline, CDR1 is MDHEN, CDR2 SYDVKM. This CDR3 region has 17 residues. CDR3 bases: TGTGCCAGCAGTACCTTAGCGGGAGGAGGCACCTACAATGAGCAGTTCTTC. The encoded protein is CASSTLAGGGTYNEQFF.

This chain connects TRBV30 to TRBJ2-5; possible D gene TRBD1, 5 bases. CDR3 size: 12 residues. Germline assignment: CDR1 GTSNPN and CDR2 SVGIG (reference sequence). The V end lost 5 bases, the J end lost 2 bases, and 9 bases lay between the germline ends. The CDR3 bases are TGTGCCTGGCAACAGGCGCAAGAGACCCAGTACTTC. It encodes CAWQQAQETQYF.

This CDR3 reads CASSIVGGMGNQPQHF. CDR3 nucleotide sequence: TGTGCCAGTAGTATAGTTGGCGGAATGGGCAATCAGCCCCAGCATTTT. The chain uses TRBV19 and TRBJ1-5; D is uncertain. This CDR3 is 16 amino acids long. The ends were cut back, 1 base at V and 2 bases at J, with 12 bases in the middle. CDR1 and CDR2 from the germline V gene are LNHDA and SQIVND (reference sequence).